This T cell receptor beta chain is drawn from a study of T cell responses to AZD1222 COVID-19 vaccine. The wider study: Second-dose recipients at about 4 or about 12 weeks were treated as one pooled group. Study findings and constraints: Donors were chiefly white British, with a greater number of females, and clonal diversity was perhaps underestimated. Among vaccine-associated CD4 TCRs, coverage spanned spike, with dominance at 160-218 and 743-854. Of the AZD1222 recipients, only five to seven were seropositive at baseline.

Assay used: immunoSEQ multiplex PCR; TCRdb lists only in-frame clones, some missing. The table lists roughly 150,000 clones, less than 95% of them singletons. In germline, CDR1 is SGDLS, CDR2 YYNGEE. The CDR3 totals 13 residues. V lost 0 bases, J lost 7 bases, and 7 bases lay in between. About this clone: Antigen unknown.

The chain links TRBV9 to TRBJ2-2; D unclear. This receptor was identified in an adult in good health. Here the sequenced sample was peripheral blood, taken on day 0 of AZD1222 vaccination. The CDR3 protein is CASSVVPNGELFF. The CDR3 DNA is TGTGCCAGCAGCGTAGTCCCGAACGGGGAGCTGTTTTTT.